These 26 T cell receptor beta chains originate from one sample sequenced in a study of T cell responses to AZD1222 COVID-19 vaccine (dated by TCRdb to the early 2020s). Preparation of the library involved the immunoSEQ multiplex PCR assay. Here the immuneACCESS table is served through TCRdb, limited to in-frame sequences with V and J called. Missing clones are a known gap in these copies; in checked studies unresolved V genes cover under half, and the rest lacks a known reason. This sample is represented by 70,000 or so clones; approximately 87% of them were singletons. The ten largest clones capture roughly 25% of the sample. This specimen's time point label, per the study, means: about 28 days (+/-7) after the second vaccine dose. The sample in question was peripheral blood, obtained 28 days after the second AZD1222 dose. These receptors were obtained from an adult who received the AZD1222 COVID-19 vaccine.

The chain recombines TRBV5-6 with TRBJ2-3; D gene ambiguous. Trimming shortened V by 4 bases and J by 2 bases, and 11 bases separated the two germline ends. Germline loops: CDR1 SGHDT, CDR2 YYEEEE. There are 14 residues in the CDR3. CDR3: CASSQDISTDTQYF. DNA of the CDR3: TGTGCCAGCAGCCAAGACATATCCACAGATACGCAGTATTTT.

This clone was recorded a few times. The rearrangement joins TRBV6-6 to TRBJ1-5; TRBD1 might be the D (5 bases). CDR3 size: 12 residues. Germline loops: CDR1 MNHNY, CDR2 SVGAGI (reference sequence). Trimming removed 7 bases at V and 5 bases at J, with 9 bases between. The CDR3 DNA sequence: TGTGCCAGCACGCAGGGCGATCAGCCCCAGCATTTT. Amino acid sequence: CASTQGDQPQHF.

The V call is TRBV4-1, the J call TRBJ2-5; D is ambiguous. This CDR3 spans 14 amino acids. The germline gives CDR1 MGHRA, CDR2 YSYEKL. V dropped 4 bases and J dropped 1 base, with 10 bases sitting between them. The CDR3 nucleotides read TGCGCCAGCAGCCTCGGGCTAGGCCAAGAGACCCAGTACTTC. Amino acids: CASSLGLGQETQYF.

This rearrangement joins TRBV18 to TRBJ1-5; D gene ambiguous. Trimming shortened V by 6 bases and J by 2 bases, and 11 bases separated the two germline ends. CDR1 KGHSH and CDR2 LQKENI come from the germline V gene. The CDR3 spans 14 residues. The CDR3 coding sequence is TGTGCCAGCTCCCCTTCCCGGGGCAATCAGCCCCAGCATTTT. Translation gives CASSPSRGNQPQHF.

This chain connects TRBV7-2 to TRBJ2-5; D is ambiguous. The length of the CDR3 is 13 residues. V was cut by 6 bases and J by 4 bases, with 12 bases left in between. From germline, CDR1 is SGHTA and CDR2 FQGNSA. The CDR3 region is CASSFTQLETQYF. CDR3 nucleotides: TGTGCCAGCAGTTTTACGCAGTTAGAGACCCAGTACTTC.

The V call is TRBV5-1, the J call TRBJ2-6; D gene ambiguous. Trimming shortened V by 3 bases and J by 4 bases, and 8 bases separated the two germline ends. From germline, CDR1 is SGHRS and CDR2 YFSETQ. The CDR3 totals 14 residues. CDR3 region: CASSSLTGANVLTF. Here the CDR3 DNA reads TGCGCCAGCAGCTCGTTGACGGGGGCCAACGTCCTGACTTTC.

The gene calls are TRBV28 and TRBJ1-1; D ambiguous. Trimming took 6 bases from V and 0 from J, leaving 8 bases between them. The CDR3 extends over 13 amino acids. Per the germline V gene, CDR1 is MDHEN and CDR2 is SYDVKM. CDR3 DNA sequence: TGTGCCAGCAGGGCTGATTTGAACACTGAAGCTTTCTTT. As protein: CASRADLNTEAFF.

The V and J genes are TRBV5-6 and TRBJ1-2; a possible D gene is TRBD1 (5 bases). In germline, CDR1 is SGHDT, CDR2 YYEEEE. V was pared by 0 bases and J by 8 bases, with 17 bases between. The CDR3 has 15 amino acids. The CDR3 DNA reads TGTGCCAGCAGCTTGGATCAGGGTGCGCCGGGAGGCTACACCTTC. Translation gives CASSLDQGAPGGYTF.

The V call is TRBV10-2, the J call TRBJ1-6; a weak D match, TRBD1 (5 bases). Trimming left V 4 bases short and J 14 bases short, with 24 bases between. This CDR3 is built from 16 residues. CDR1 and CDR2 (germline): WSHSY, SAAADI. CDR3 sequence: CASSGLGDLRGPTLHF. The CDR3 DNA sequence: TGCGCCAGCAGTGGATTAGGGGACCTGCGGGGTCCCACCCTCCACTTT.

This clone has a count of ten or more. This chain uses TRBV5-1 with TRBJ1-4; unclear D gene. Per the germline V gene, CDR1 is SGHRS and CDR2 is YFSETQ. V was pared by 4 bases and J by 0 bases, with 13 bases between. The CDR3 sequence is 16 residues long. DNA of the CDR3: TGCGCCAGCAGCACGGACCCCAGTGCAACTAATGAAAAACTGTTTTTT. Its protein is CASSTDPSATNEKLFF.

The J gene is TRBJ2-5, the V gene TRBV11-3; tentative D call: TRBD2 (6 bases). The ends were cut back, 4 bases at V and 1 base at J, with 13 bases in the middle. Germline values: CDR1 SGHNT, CDR2 YENEEA. The CDR3 covers 15 residues. CDR3 DNA: TGTGCCAGCAGCTGGGGGGTAGGCGGCCAAGAGACCCAGTACTTC. As protein: CASSWGVGGQETQYF.

J is TRBJ2-1 and V is TRBV29-1, with 14 nucleotides matching TRBD2. This CDR3 comprises 17 residues. The V and J ends lost 6 bases and 0 bases, in that order; junction bases with no gene match: 7. Germline CDR1 reads SQVTM; CDR2 reads ANQGSEA. CDR3 in DNA: TGCAGCGTGCCCGGACTAGCGGGGGGAAGCTCCTACAATGAGCAGTTCTTC. Translating it yields CSVPGLAGGSSYNEQFF.

The chain employs TRBV7-9 and TRBJ2-3; D is unresolved. The CDR3 extends over 13 amino acids. V gave up 3 bases and J gave up 7 bases, with 11 bases separating them. Germline CDR1 and CDR2: SEHNR and FQNEAQ (reference sequence). As DNA, the CDR3 is TGTGCCAGCAGCTTTGCAAGAGGAAATACGCAGTATTTT. Its translation is CASSFARGNTQYF.

The gene calls are TRBV5-5 and TRBJ1-1; D is perhaps TRBD1 (6 bases). CDR3 size: 17 residues. Germline values: CDR1 SGHKS, CDR2 YYEKEE (reference sequence). V was trimmed by 0 bases and J by 6 bases, leaving 21 bases between them. CDR3 in amino acids: CASSLEDLGAGGSEAFF. Written as DNA, the CDR3 is TGTGCCAGCAGCTTGGAAGATCTGGGGGCTGGGGGCTCTGAAGCTTTCTTT.

The chain combines TRBV10-1 with TRBJ2-5; 8 nucleotides align to TRBD1. After removal of 3 bases from V and 5 bases from J, the junction contained 8 bases not matched to a gene. The CDR3 length is 15 residues. Germline V lookup: CDR1 WNHNN, CDR2 SYGVQD (reference sequence). The CDR3 bases are TGCGCCAGCAGTGATACGGGACAGGCTAAGGAGACCCAGTACTTC. This codes for CASSDTGQAKETQYF.

V gene TRBV5-4 combines with J gene TRBJ2-5, with TRBD2 matching 11 bases. CDR3 length equals 16 residues. Germline V gene lookup returns CDR1 SGHNT and CDR2 YYREEE (reference sequence). V shed 4 bases and J 4 bases; nucleotides not matched to a gene: 9. CDR3 loop: CASSGGTSGSRETQYF. DNA of the CDR3: TGTGCCAGCAGCGGAGGGACTAGCGGTAGCCGAGAGACCCAGTACTTC.

This clone was seen only once. The J gene is TRBJ2-1, the V gene TRBV6-5, with D maybe TRBD2 (6 bases). The V gene's germline CDR1 is MNHEY and CDR2 SVGAGI. This CDR3 region has 14 residues. Trimming removed 5 bases from V and 6 bases from J, with 14 bases in between. CDR3 nucleotide sequence: TGTGCCAGCAGTAATATCCGGGACTCCAATGAGCAGTTCTTC. Amino acids: CASSNIRDSNEQFF.

The rearrangement links TRBV10-1 to TRBJ1-5; D possibly corresponds to TRBD1 (5 bases). Trimming took off 6 bases at V and 3 bases at J, with 9 bases between the two ends. CDR1 WNHNN and CDR2 SYGVQD come from the germline V gene (reference sequence). The CDR3 spans 13 residues. CDR3 protein: CASSDSLNQPQHF. The DNA for the CDR3 is TGCGCCAGCAGCGACAGTCTCAATCAGCCCCAGCATTTT.

This chain joins TRBV5-1 and TRBJ2-2, with D perhaps matching TRBD1 or TRBD2 (6 bases each). Trimming stripped 0 bases from V and 4 bases from J, with 10 bases between. The length of the CDR3 is 15 residues. CDR1 is SGHRS, CDR2 YFSETQ, per germline. The CDR3 DNA reads TGCGCCAGCAGCTTGGTCAGGGGAGGCACCGGGGAGCTGTTTTTT. Its translation: CASSLVRGGTGELFF.

The chain combines TRBV5-5 with TRBJ2-7; no firm D call. Trimming cost V 0 bases and J 2 bases, with 6 bases left between them. CDR3 length equals 13 residues. CDR1 SGHKS and CDR2 YYEKEE come from the germline V gene (reference sequence). CDR3 region: CASSLALTYEQYF. CDR3 in DNA: TGTGCCAGCAGCTTGGCCCTCACCTACGAGCAGTACTTC.

A single count supports this clone. The chain recombines TRBV27 with TRBJ1-4; maybe TRBD1 (5 bases). V dropped 7 bases and J dropped 10 bases, with 13 bases sitting between them. CDR3 length: 12 amino acids. Germline V gene sequence: CDR1 MNHEY, CDR2 SMNVEV (reference sequence). The DNA of the CDR3 is TGTGCCAGCACCACTATCGGGGGAAAACTGTTTTTT. It encodes CASTTIGGKLFF.

The chain couples TRBV6-4 to TRBJ2-6; TRBD2 is a possible D gene (5 bases). The CDR3 is 18 amino acids. With 6 bases removed from V and 2 bases from J, the gap between germline ends came to 20 bases. Germline CDR1 and CDR2: MRHNA and SNTAGT. CDR3 DNA sequence: TGTGCCAGCAGCGTCGGACTTCGAACCGCCACTGGGGCCAACGTCCTGACTTTC. Its translation is CASSVGLRTATGANVLTF.

CDR3: CASGDDYEQYF. DNA of the CDR3: TGTGCCAGCGGGGACGATTACGAGCAGTACTTC. The chain uses TRBV2 and TRBJ2-7; D possibly matches TRBD1 or TRBD2 (5 bases each). V was pared by 8 bases and J by 4 bases, with 9 bases between. CDR1 is SNHLY, CDR2 FYNNEI, per germline. This CDR3 region has 11 residues. The variable domain in full, with the rest retrieved from reference TRBV2 and TRBJ2-7, is EPEVTQTPSHQVTQMGQEVILRCVPISNHLYFYWYRQILGQKVEFLVSFYNNEISEKSEIFDDQFSVERPDGSNFTLKIRSTKLEDSAMYFCASGDDYEQYFGPGTRLTVT.

V usage is TRBV5-8 and J usage is TRBJ2-3; D ambiguous. This CDR3 comprises 12 residues. From germline, CDR1 is SGHTS and CDR2 YDEGEE. V lost 4 bases to trimming and J lost 11 bases, with 14 bases between them. CDR3 nucleotide sequence: TGTGCCAGCAGCCCGGAGACCTATTTGCAGTATTTT. This translates into CASSPETYLQYF.

The gene calls are TRBV6-5 and TRBJ1-2; D is ambiguous. This CDR3 is 12 amino acids long. Germline loops: CDR1 MNHEY, CDR2 SVGAGI. Trimming took off 5 bases at V and 4 bases at J, with 8 bases between the two ends. CDR3 region: CASSPGIYGYTF. The CDR3 DNA reads TGTGCCAGCAGTCCGGGGATCTATGGCTACACCTTC.

This clone has just one count. The chain combines TRBV19 with TRBJ2-1; 9 nucleotides line up with TRBD1. V dropped 2 bases and J dropped 6; count of bases not matched to a gene: 2. Germline CDR1 is LNHDA and CDR2 is SQIVND (reference sequence). There are 14 residues in the CDR3. The CDR3 spells CASSIRTGANEQFF. The DNA of the CDR3 is TGTGCCAGTAGTATAAGGACAGGGGCCAATGAGCAGTTCTTC.